One and the same sample provided the 2 T cell receptor beta chains below, sequenced in a study of OX40 agonist ivuxolimab in advanced cancers. Data came from immunoSEQ multiplex PCR; TCRdb stores just in-frame clones and leaves some out. The table has 34,000 or so clones, approximately 80% seen once. The sequencing used CD4+ or CD8+ T cells sorted from blood, collected in a trial of the OX40 agonist ivuxolimab. The receptor set was obtained from an adult with an advanced solid tumor such as melanoma, head and neck, liver or kidney cancer.

The J gene is TRBJ2-3, the V gene TRBV11-2, with 9 nucleotides matching TRBD2. The CDR3 runs 15 residues. V shed 3 bases and J 7 bases; nucleotides not matched to a gene: 8. Germline lookup yields CDR1 SGHAT and CDR2 FQNNGV. The CDR3: CASSLVSGSVYTQYF. CDR3 sequence (DNA): TGTGCCAGCAGCTTGGTTAGCGGGAGTGTGTATACGCAGTATTTT.

The chain uses TRBV7-2 and TRBJ2-3, with 8 bases aligning to TRBD2. The V and J ends lost 5 bases and 5 bases, in that order; junction bases with no gene match: 9. The CDR3 is 15 amino acids. CDR1 is SGHTA and CDR2 is FQGNSA in the germline V gene. CDR3: CASSPRAGAEDTQYF. For the CDR3, the DNA is TGTGCCAGCAGCCCTCGAGCGGGGGCGGAAGATACGCAGTATTTT.